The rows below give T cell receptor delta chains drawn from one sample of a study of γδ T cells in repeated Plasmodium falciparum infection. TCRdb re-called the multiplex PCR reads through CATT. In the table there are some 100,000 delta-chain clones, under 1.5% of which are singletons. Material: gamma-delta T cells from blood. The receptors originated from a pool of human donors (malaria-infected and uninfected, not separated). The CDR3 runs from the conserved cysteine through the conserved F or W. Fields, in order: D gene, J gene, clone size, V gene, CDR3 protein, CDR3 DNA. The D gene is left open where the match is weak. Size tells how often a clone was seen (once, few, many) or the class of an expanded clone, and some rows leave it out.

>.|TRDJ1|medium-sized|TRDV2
CACDTAGTLYTDKLIF
TGTGCCTGTGACACCGCGGGGACCCTGTACACCGATAAACTCATCTTT
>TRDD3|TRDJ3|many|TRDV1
CALGELAGGTTWDTRQMFF
TGTGCTCTTGGGGAACTCGCTGGGGGAACCACCTGGGACACCCGACAGATGTTTTTC
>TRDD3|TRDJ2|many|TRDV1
CALGPRPGVGDKSSLTAQLFF
TGTGCTCTTGGGCCCCGTCCGGGAGTGGGGGATAAGTCTTCTTTGACAGCACAACTCTTCTTT
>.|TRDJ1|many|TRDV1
CALGECAQYLTDKLIF
TGTGCTCTTGGGGAATGCGCCCAGTACCTCACCGATAAACTCATCTTT
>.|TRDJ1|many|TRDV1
CALGELSPTILGEAYTDKLIF
TGTGCTCTTGGGGAACTATCCCCTACGATACTGGGAGAGGCGTACACCGATAAACTCATCTTT
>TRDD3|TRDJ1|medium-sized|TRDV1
CALGVGAGGFSTDKLIF
TGTGCTCTTGGGGTCGGGGCTGGGGGATTTTCTACCGATAAACTCATCTTT
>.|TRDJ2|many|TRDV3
CAFRLPTNWGMTAQLFF
TGTGCCTTCCGACTTCCTACCAACTGGGGGATGACAGCACAACTCTTCTTT
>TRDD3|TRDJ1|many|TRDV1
CALGDTCTGGLYTDKLIF
TGTGCTCTTGGGGACACGTGTACTGGGGGATTGTACACCGATAAACTCATCTTT
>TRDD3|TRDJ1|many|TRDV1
CALGEFPALGDKKLIF
TGTGCTCTTGGGGAATTTCCCGCTCTGGGGGATAAAAAACTCATCTTT
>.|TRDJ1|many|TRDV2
CACDTVGDRGTDKLIF
TGTGCCTGTGACACCGTCGGGGATCGTGGTACCGATAAACTCATCTTT
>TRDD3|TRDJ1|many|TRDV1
CALLFLRCTGGYSTDKLIF
TGTGCTCTTCTCTTCCTACGATGTACTGGGGGATACTCTACCGATAAACTCATCTTT
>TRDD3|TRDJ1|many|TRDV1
CALGELHDKYWGIRARKLIF
TGTGCTCTTGGGGAACTCCATGATAAGTACTGGGGGATAAGGGCACGTAAACTCATCTTT
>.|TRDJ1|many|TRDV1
CALGELERAGESRKLIF
TGTGCTCTTGGGGAACTTGAAAGAGCCGGGGAATCACGAAAACTCATCTTT
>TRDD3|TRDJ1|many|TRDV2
CACDTLLDTGGVTDKLIF
TGTGCCTGTGACACCCTCCTGGATACTGGGGGAGTCACCGATAAACTCATCTTT
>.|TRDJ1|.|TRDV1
CALGEREGPLQSWYTDKPIF
TGTGCTCTTGGGGAACGCGAGGGGCCCCTACAATCATGGTACACCGATAAACCCATCTTT
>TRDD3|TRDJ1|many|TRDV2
CACGLGDIFGSADKLIF
TGTGCCTGCGGACTGGGGGATATTTTTGGGTCCGCCGATAAACTCATCTTT
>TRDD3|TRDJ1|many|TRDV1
CALGDRFLKLWGSSTDKLIF
TGTGCTCTTGGGGATCGATTCCTTAAACTCTGGGGGTCCTCCACCGATAAACTCATCTTT
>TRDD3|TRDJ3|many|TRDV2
CACDTVGDTWDTRQMFF
TGTGCCTGTGACACCGTGGGGGATACGTGGGACACCCGACAGATGTTTTTC
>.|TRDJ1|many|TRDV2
CACDWMLRDTDKLIF
TGTGCCTGTGACTGGATGCTACGGGACACCGATAAACTCATCTTT
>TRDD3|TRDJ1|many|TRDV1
CALGGRIPKYTGILGYTDKLIF
TGTGCTCTTGGGGGTCGGATTCCTAAGTACACGGGGATACTTGGGTACACCGATAAACTCATCTTT
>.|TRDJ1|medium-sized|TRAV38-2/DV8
CAYRTHPTAPYTDKLIF
TGTGCTTATAGGACCCACCCTACGGCCCCCTACACCGATAAACTCATCTTT
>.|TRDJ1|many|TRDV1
CALGESGSHPLATDKLIF
TGTGCTCTTGGGGAATCCGGTTCTCATCCCCTGGCCACCGATAAACTCATCTTT
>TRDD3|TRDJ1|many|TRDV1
CALNPLFPLGDTTDKLIF
TGTGCTCTTAACCCCCTCTTCCCCCTGGGGGATACGACCGATAAACTCATCTTT
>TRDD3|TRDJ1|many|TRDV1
CALGEPLKYWGIRYYTDKLIF
TGTGCTCTTGGGGAACCCCTAAAGTACTGGGGGATACGATATTACACCGATAAACTCATCTTT
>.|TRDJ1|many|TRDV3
CALWPIPTVLGGTYTDKLIF
TGTGCCTTGTGGCCGATTCCTACCGTACTGGGGGGCACGTACACCGATAAACTCATCTTT
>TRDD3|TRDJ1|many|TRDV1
CALGELGPTGIWGIFHTDKLIF
TGTGCTCTTGGGGAACTAGGTCCCACGGGAATCTGGGGGATCTTTCACACCGATAAACTCATCTTT
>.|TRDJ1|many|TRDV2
CACDTVSSIGGGVTDKLIF
TGTGCCTGTGACACCGTATCTTCTATCGGAGGGGGTGTAACCGATAAACTCATCTTT
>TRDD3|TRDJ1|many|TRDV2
CACDTVKAGGGKYTDKLIF
TGTGCCTGTGACACCGTAAAAGCTGGGGGAGGAAAGTACACCGATAAACTCATCTTT
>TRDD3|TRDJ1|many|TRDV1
CALGEAPVSSTGGYTDKLIF
TGTGCTCTTGGGGAAGCCCCGGTGTCATCTACTGGGGGATACACCGATAAACTCATCTTT
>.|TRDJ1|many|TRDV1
CALGERRKAFTDKLIF
TGTGCTCTTGGGGAAAGGAGGAAAGCCTTCACCGATAAACTCATCTTT
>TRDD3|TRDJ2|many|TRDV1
CALGEPFSYPVKRGYAYQPAQLFF
TGTGCTCTTGGGGAACCCTTTTCCTATCCAGTAAAGAGGGGATACGCTTACCAGCCAGCACAACTCTTCTTT
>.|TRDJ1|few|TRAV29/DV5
CSVLLCSKRDPTCTAPTDKLIF
.
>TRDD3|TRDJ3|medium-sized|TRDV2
CACDTGGYSWDTRQMFF
TGTGCCTGTGACACTGGGGGATACTCCTGGGACACCCGACAGATGTTTTTC
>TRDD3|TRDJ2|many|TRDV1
CALGDRFLGDTLGTAQLFF
TGTGCTCTTGGGGACCGATTCCTGGGGGATACGCTGGGAACAGCACAACTCTTCTTT
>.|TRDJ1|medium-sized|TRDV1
CALGELKPCRLILKYTDKLIF
TGTGCTCTTGGGGAACTCAAACCTTGCCGATTGATCCTAAAGTACACCGATAAACTCATCTTT
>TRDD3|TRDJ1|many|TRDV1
CALGVPFPALSYFTGGYEYTDKLIF
TGTGCTCTTGGGGTCCCATTCCCCGCCCTTTCCTACTTTACTGGGGGATACGAATACACCGATAAACTCATCTTT
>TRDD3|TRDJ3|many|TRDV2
CACDTVSGGYSRSWDTRQMFF
TGTGCCTGTGACACCGTATCTGGGGGATACTCACGCTCCTGGGACACCCGACAGATGTTTTTC
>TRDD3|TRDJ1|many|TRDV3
CAFLLGGTYTDKLIF
TGTGCCTTCCTACTGGGGGGGACGTACACCGATAAACTCATCTTT
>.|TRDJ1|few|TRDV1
CALGEPSFLLGDNTDKLIF
TGTGCTCTTGGGGAACCCTCCTTCCTACTGGGGGACAACACCGATAAACTCATCTTT
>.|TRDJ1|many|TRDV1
CALGEIQPGYRPGKLIF
TGTGCTCTTGGGGAAATCCAGCCCGGTTATCGCCCGGGAAAACTCATCTTT
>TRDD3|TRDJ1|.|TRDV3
CAFNWGMRPDKLIF
TGTGCCTTTAACTGGGGGATGCGCCCCGATAAGCTCATCTTT
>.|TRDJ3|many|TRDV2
CACDATGSSWDTRQMFF
TGTGCCTGTGACGCTACTGGGAGCTCCTGGGACACCCGACAGATGTTTTTC
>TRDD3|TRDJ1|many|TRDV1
CALGEDWLRGILTAYKLIF
TGTGCTCTTGGGGAAGATTGGCTGAGGGGGATACTCACGGCCTATAAACTCATCTTT
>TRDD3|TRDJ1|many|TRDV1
CALGEPVVDGGILHYTDKLIF
TGTGCTCTTGGGGAACCGGTTGTAGACGGGGGGATACTTCACTACACCGATAAACTCATCTTT
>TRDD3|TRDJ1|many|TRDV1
CALGVSFGLGDTRIPDTDKLIF
TGTGCTCTTGGGGTTTCCTTTGGACTGGGGGATACGCGTATCCCGGACACCGATAAACTCATCTTT
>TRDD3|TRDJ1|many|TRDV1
CALGDSDCCTGGPYTDKLIF
TGTGCTCTTGGGGATTCCGACTGCTGTACTGGGGGACCGTACACCGATAAACTCATCTTT
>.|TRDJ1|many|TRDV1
CALGDLGLPGWIRTLRTDKLIF
TGTGCTCTTGGGGATCTCGGCCTTCCTGGATGGATACGAACCCTACGAACCGATAAACTCATCTTT
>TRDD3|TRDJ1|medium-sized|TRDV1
CALGEIRPWKRGDHTDKLIF
TGTGCTCTTGGGGAAATCCGGCCTTGGAAGCGGGGGGATCACACCGATAAACTCATCTTT
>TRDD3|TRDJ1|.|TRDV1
CALGDCINFPLLGVESYTDKLIF
TGTGCTCTTGGGGATTGTATTAATTTTCCTCTACTGGGGGTTGAATCTTACACCGATAAACTCATCTTT